Presented here are 10 T cell receptor beta chains from one specimen sequenced in a study of siplizumab effects on memory and regulatory T cells. Using immunoSEQ multiplex PCR, the repertoire was profiled, and TCRdb retains in-frame clones only, with some absent. The table has some 100,000 clones, 75% to 95% seen once; the top ten hold just over 2.5%. Sequenced material: CD4+ T cells sorted from blood. The receptors derive from a human donor in good health. Some clones in this sample may be carry-over from other donors' samples.

This sequence joins TRBV19 and TRBJ1-6; 7 positions agree with TRBD1. The CDR3 consists of 17 residues. CDR1 is LNHDA and CDR2 is SQIVND in the germline V gene (reference sequence). V lost 4 bases to trimming and J lost 3 bases; unmatched junction nucleotides: 9. In DNA, the CDR3 is TGTGCCAGTAGTACCACAGGGGTTGAATTCTATAATTCACCCCTCCACTTT. Translated, it gives CASSTTGVEFYNSPLHF.

The chain couples TRBV5-6 to TRBJ1-2; no definite D call. The V end lost 0 bases, the J end lost 4 bases, and 10 bases lay between the germline ends. The CDR3 extends over 14 amino acids. Per germline, CDR1 SGHDT and CDR2 YYEEEE. The CDR3 region is CASSLGPTIYGYTF. CDR3 in DNA: TGTGCCAGCAGCTTGGGACCGACGATCTATGGCTACACCTTC.

This sequence joins TRBV18 and TRBJ2-2; a weak D match, TRBD2 (5 bases). This CDR3 is 18 amino acids long. Trimming pared 3 bases from V and 3 bases from J, leaving 20 bases between. Germline values: CDR1 KGHSH, CDR2 LQKENI. The DNA for the CDR3 is TGTGCCAGCTCACCCCTCCCGGGCCTAGCCCCCGACACCGGGGAGCTGTTTTTT. Amino acids: CASSPLPGLAPDTGELFF.

Only one count was recorded for this clone. The V gene is TRBV19, the J gene TRBJ2-2; 14 bases map to TRBD2. The germline V gene encodes CDR1 LNHDA and CDR2 SQIVND (reference sequence). V lost 3 bases and J lost 6; bases outside the gene matches: 6. The CDR3 is 17 amino acids. This CDR3 is CASSIRGLAGEAGELFF. In DNA, the CDR3 is TGTGCCAGTAGTATTAGGGGACTAGCGGGAGAGGCCGGGGAGCTGTTTTTT.

This clone was detected only once. The chain is built from TRBV7-9 and TRBJ2-7; D perhaps matches TRBD2 (6 bases). CDR1 is SEHNR and CDR2 is FQNEAQ in the germline V gene (reference sequence). V lost 3 bases and J 6 bases, leaving 6 bases between the germline ends. CDR3 length: 11 residues. The chain's CDR3 is CASSFSGEQYF. As DNA, the CDR3 is TGTGCCAGCAGCTTTAGCGGCGAGCAGTACTTC.

This clone was counted a few times. This rearrangement joins TRBV28 to TRBJ2-1; 9 bases line up with TRBD2. CDR1 MDHEN and CDR2 SYDVKM come from the germline V gene. The V segment lost 6 bases and the J segment 8 bases; nucleotides outside the gene matches: 8. The CDR3 is 14 residues long. CDR3 DNA: TGTGCCAGCAGACGTACTAGCGGGCTCTATGAGCAGTTCTTC. This translates into CASRRTSGLYEQFF.

The CDR3 nucleotides read TGCGCCAGCAGGGCCAGGGACTTCTACAATGAGCAGTTCTTC. Protein sequence: CASRARDFYNEQFF. The gene calls are TRBV4-1 and TRBJ2-1, with a possible D match to TRBD2 (6 bases). The CDR3 spans 14 residues. The V gene's germline CDR1 is MGHRA and CDR2 YSYEKL. With 6 bases removed from V and 3 bases from J, the gap between germline ends came to 12 bases.

This chain uses TRBV5-4 with TRBJ2-7, with 15 bases matching TRBD2. CDR1 is SGHNT, CDR2 YYREEE, per germline (reference sequence). V lost 0 bases and J lost 0; bases outside the gene matches: 4. This CDR3 region has 18 residues. CDR3: CASSLDLGLAGGSYEQYF. DNA of the CDR3: TGTGCCAGCAGCTTGGATTTGGGACTAGCGGGAGGCTCCTACGAGCAGTACTTC.

The chain uses TRBV5-8 and TRBJ1-2; the D is unclear. Germline values: CDR1 SGHTS, CDR2 YDEGEE. Trimming left V 1 base short and J 5 bases short, with 6 bases between. This CDR3 is 12 amino acids long. CDR3 region: CASSLRKYGYTF. The CDR3 region has the DNA TGTGCCAGCAGCTTGAGGAAGTATGGCTACACCTTC.

The chain links TRBV2 to TRBJ1-5; the match to TRBD1 covers 8 bases. CDR3 length: 15 residues. Per germline, CDR1 SNHLY and CDR2 FYNNEI. The trim removed 7 bases at V and 1 base at J, leaving 6 bases unmatched. CDR3: CASTVDRVSNQPQHF. The CDR3 coding sequence is TGTGCCAGCACCGTGGACAGGGTAAGCAATCAGCCCCAGCATTTT.